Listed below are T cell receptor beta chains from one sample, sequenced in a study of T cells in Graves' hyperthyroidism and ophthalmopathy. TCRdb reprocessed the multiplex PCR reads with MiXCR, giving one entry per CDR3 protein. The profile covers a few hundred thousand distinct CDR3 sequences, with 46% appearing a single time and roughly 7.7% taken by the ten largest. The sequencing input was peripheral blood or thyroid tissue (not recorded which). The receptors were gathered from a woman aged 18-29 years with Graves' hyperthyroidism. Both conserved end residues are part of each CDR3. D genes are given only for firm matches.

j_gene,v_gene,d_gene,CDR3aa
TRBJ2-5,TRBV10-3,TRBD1,CAISEGTGGQPQYF
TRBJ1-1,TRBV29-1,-,CSVARGGNTEAFF
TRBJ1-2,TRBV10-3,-,CAISTDSYGYTF
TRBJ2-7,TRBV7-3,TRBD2,CASTSPEGGPNEQYF
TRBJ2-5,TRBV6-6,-,CATRNSLGETQYF
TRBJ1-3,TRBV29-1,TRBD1,CSATGGGSGNTIYF
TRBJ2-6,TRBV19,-,CASRSYGANVLTF
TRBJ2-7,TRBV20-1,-,CSAKTGTTYEQYF
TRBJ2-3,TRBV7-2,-,CASSLLTSTDTQYF
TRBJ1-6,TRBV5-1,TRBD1,CASSLDRGRSPLHF
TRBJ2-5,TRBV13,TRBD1,CASSLRDREETQYF
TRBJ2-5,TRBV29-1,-,CSSQGLRQETQYF
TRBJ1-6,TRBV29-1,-,CSSETTADNPPLHF
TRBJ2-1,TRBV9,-,CASSVVEGGKDEQFF
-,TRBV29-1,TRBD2,CSVEPSGRIGNEQFF
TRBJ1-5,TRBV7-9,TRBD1,CASSLTGQGRNQPQHF
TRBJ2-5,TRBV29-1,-,CSVRGGRETQYF